These 30 T cell receptor beta chains were all obtained from the same sample, sequenced in a study of CD8 T cells in Susac syndrome. RNA totalling about 0.5 to 1 ug underwent reverse transcription with random hexamers. One entry per CDR3 protein results from TCRdb running MiXCR on the immunoSEQ multiplex PCR reads. The repertoire holds approximately 100,000 distinct CDR3 sequences, with less than 97% as singletons. The sequenced material came from CD4+ T cells from PBMCs. Source of these receptors: a human donor in good health.

The V call is TRBV20-1, the J call TRBJ1-5, with D uncertain. The CDR3 runs 13 residues. The germline V gene has CDR1 DFQATT and CDR2 SNEGSKA (reference sequence). With 3 bases removed from V and 0 bases from J, the gap between germline ends came to 6 bases. The CDR3 DNA reads TGCAGTGCTAGTCAAGATAGCAATCAGCCCCAGCATTTT. This sequence encodes CSASQDSNQPQHF.

The rearrangement joins TRBV4-3 to TRBJ1-1, with TRBD1 as a possible D gene (5 bases). Germline V lookup: CDR1 LGHNA, CDR2 YSLEER. There are 14 residues in the CDR3. The V gene lost 1 base and the J gene lost 3 bases, with 9 bases spanning the gap. The CDR3, as DNA: TGCGCCAGCAGCCAAGGTGGGGGGTACACTGAAGCTTTCTTT. The encoded protein is CASSQGGGYTEAFF.

This chain uses TRBV19 with TRBJ1-1, with D possibly TRBD1 on 6 matching bases. Per the germline V gene, CDR1 is LNHDA and CDR2 is SQIVND (reference sequence). The length of the CDR3 is 16 residues. The germline V and J ends were trimmed by 5 bases and 0 bases, with 16 bases remaining between them. The CDR3 bases are TGTGCCAGTAGTCCTCGGTACAGGGCCTTGAACACTGAAGCTTTCTTT. It specifies CASSPRYRALNTEAFF.

The genes are TRBV5-1 and TRBJ2-2; TRBD1 agrees at 8 bases. The CDR3 is 14 residues long. Per the germline V gene, CDR1 is SGHRS and CDR2 is YFSETQ. The ends lost 1 base at V and 5 bases at J; junction bases unmatched: 1. The CDR3 DNA sequence: TGCGCCAGCAGCTTGAGACAGGGGACCGGGGAGCTGTTTTTT. Amino acid sequence: CASSLRQGTGELFF.

The chain recombines TRBV3-1 with TRBJ2-2; D perhaps matches TRBD1 (6 bases). V lost 2 bases and J lost 2, with 12 bases in between. The CDR3 contains 16 residues. Germline V CDR1 and CDR2: LGHDT, YNNKEL (reference sequence). CDR3 residues: CASSQNTGTNTGELFF. The CDR3 DNA is TGTGCCAGCAGCCAAAACACAGGGACCAACACCGGGGAGCTGTTTTTT.

This clonotype was observed a single time. DNA for the CDR3: TGTGCCTGGGGAGGGACAGCAAACAATCAGCCCCAGCATTTT. Translated, it gives CAWGGTANNQPQHF. This chain uses TRBV30 with TRBJ1-5; TRBD1 aligns across 7 bases. The junction had 7 bases not matched to a gene; V was cut back by 5 bases and J by 3 bases. Per the germline V gene, CDR1 is GTSNPN and CDR2 is SVGIG (reference sequence). This CDR3 region has 14 residues. Full variable domain (remainder filled in from reference TRBV30 and TRBJ1-5): SQTIHQWPATLVQPVGSPLSLECTVEGTSNPNLYWYRQAAGRGLQLLFYSVGIGQISSEVPQNLSASRPQDRQFILSSKKLLLSDSGFYLCAWGGTANNQPQHFGDGTRLSIL.

The CDR3 DNA is TGTGCCAGCAGCTTTACGGGGGGGGGCACAGATACGCAGTATTTT. This encodes CASSFTGGGTDTQYF. This chain connects TRBV7-2 to TRBJ2-3; 8 bases line up with TRBD2. Germline V CDR1 and CDR2: SGHTA, FQGNSA. The V and J ends lost 3 bases and 1 base, in that order; junction bases with no gene match: 3. The CDR3 extends over 15 amino acids. The variable domain in full, completed from reference TRBV7-2 and TRBJ2-3, reads GAGVSQSPSNKVTEKGKDVELRCDPISGHTALYWYRQSLGQGLEFLIYFQGNSAPDKSGLPSDRFSAERTGGSVSTLTIQRTQQEDSAVYLCASSFTGGGTDTQYFGPGTRLTVL.

The chain carries TRBV5-1 and TRBJ1-4; a possible D gene is TRBD1 (6 bases). Germline V lookup: CDR1 SGHRS, CDR2 YFSETQ. This CDR3 region has 13 residues. V was trimmed by 4 bases and J by 11 bases, leaving 15 bases between them. The CDR3 bases are TGCGCCAGCAGCAACAGGACAGCCAGCAAACTGTTTTTT. Translating it yields CASSNRTASKLFF.

The chain has TRBV4-1 and TRBJ2-2; D is ambiguous. The germline CDR1 and CDR2 sequences are MGHRA and YSYEKL. The CDR3 has 15 residues. V lost 2 bases to trimming and J lost 6 bases, with 13 bases between them. This chain's CDR3 is CASSQQAGLAGELFF. In nucleotides, the CDR3 is TGCGCCAGCAGCCAACAAGCTGGGCTAGCCGGGGAGCTGTTTTTT.

This sequence joins TRBV7-9 and TRBJ2-1; tentative D call: TRBD1 (6 bases). The CDR3 has 12 amino acids. The V gene's germline CDR1 is SEHNR and CDR2 FQNEAQ (reference sequence). Trimming left V 4 bases short and J 9 bases short, with 10 bases between. The CDR3 is CASSSTGSEQFF. The DNA of the CDR3 is TGTGCCAGCAGCTCTACAGGGAGTGAGCAGTTCTTC. The full variable domain, its missing parts supplied by reference TRBV7-9 and TRBJ2-1, is DTGVSQNPRHKITKRGQNVTFRCDPISEHNRLYWYRQTLGQGPEFLTYFQNEAQLEKSRLLSDRFSAERPKGSFSTLEIQRTEQGDSAMYLCASSSTGSEQFFGPGTRLTVL.

With respect to this clonotype: The junction departs from the called germline gene at one end, perhaps through a read error. The CDR3 sequence: CASSLEGSGGSTGELFF. CDR3 sequence (DNA): TGTGCTAGCAGCTTAGAAGGGTCTGGCGGGAGCACCGGGGAGCTGTTTTTT. The chain employs TRBV7-7 and TRBJ2-2, with 7 bases fitting TRBD2. CDR3 length: 17 residues. Looked up from germline, CDR1 is SSHAT and CDR2 is FNYEAQ (reference sequence).

V and J are TRBV4-1 and TRBJ2-4; 8 bases fit TRBD2. The V gene end was trimmed by 6 bases and the J gene end by 7 bases; junction bases not matched to a gene: 11. This CDR3 is 15 amino acids long. The germline V gene has CDR1 MGHRA and CDR2 YSYEKL. The DNA of the CDR3 is TGCGCCAGCAGTCCTAGGGAGCGGGAGAGGAACATTCAGTACTTC. It translates to CASSPRERERNIQYF.

This clonotype appeared a single time. This sequence joins TRBV18 and TRBJ2-5, with D possibly being TRBD2 (6 bases). CDR1 is KGHSH, CDR2 LQKENI, per germline. This CDR3 has 14 amino acids. Trimming shortened V by 1 base and J by 1 base, and 7 bases separated the two germline ends. The CDR3 sequence: CASSPQTSQETQYF. CDR3 DNA: TGTGCCAGCTCACCACAGACTAGCCAAGAGACCCAGTACTTC.

This clonotype was recorded only once. The genes are TRBV29-1 and TRBJ1-2; D call uncertain. From germline, CDR1 is SQVTM and CDR2 ANQGSEA. This CDR3 region has 13 residues. V was cut by 4 bases and J by 7 bases, with 16 bases left in between. CDR3 amino acids: CSVAPGIEFGYTF. In DNA, the CDR3 is TGCAGCGTTGCCCCCGGGATTGAGTTTGGCTACACCTTC.

The rearrangement joins TRBV5-6 to TRBJ2-6; D might be TRBD1 (5 bases). The CDR3 has 16 amino acids. With 2 bases removed from V and 2 bases from J, the gap between germline ends came to 11 bases. From germline, CDR1 is SGHDT and CDR2 YYEEEE. The CDR3 reads CASSFPGLAGANVLTF. DNA of the CDR3: TGTGCCAGCAGCTTTCCAGGGCTGGCTGGGGCCAACGTCCTGACTTTC.

V usage is TRBV6-1 and J usage is TRBJ2-2; no clear D gene. Trimming stripped 1 base from V and 9 bases from J, with 6 bases between. The length of the CDR3 is 12 residues. The germline V gene has CDR1 MNHNS and CDR2 SASEGT. The CDR3 reads CASSEVQRELFF. CDR3 coding DNA: TGTGCCAGCAGTGAAGTACAGAGGGAGCTGTTTTTT.

The chain combines TRBV30 with TRBJ2-7; TRBD1 might be the D (6 bases). The CDR3 runs 12 residues. V was pared by 0 bases and J by 4 bases, with 7 bases between. Germline CDR1 GTSNPN, CDR2 SVGIG (reference sequence). CDR3 in DNA: TGTGCCTGGAGTGTAAGGGGGTACGAGCAGTACTTC. Translating it yields CAWSVRGYEQYF.

The chain joins TRBV7-9 to TRBJ1-1; TRBD1 is a possible D gene (5 bases). This CDR3 has 13 amino acids. CDR1 is SEHNR, CDR2 FQNEAQ, per germline (reference sequence). The V end was cut by 1 base, the J end by 6 bases, with 9 bases between. The CDR3 DNA reads TGTGCCAGCAGCTTAGTGGGGGTCCCTGAAGCTTTCTTT. Its protein product is CASSLVGVPEAFF.

This chain uses TRBV5-4 with TRBJ1-2, with a weak D call TRBD1 (5 bases). CDR3 length equals 14 residues. Germline lookup yields CDR1 SGHNT and CDR2 YYREEE (reference sequence). V was pared by 0 bases and J by 3 bases, with 9 bases between. CDR3 residues: CASSLALGDYGYTF. The CDR3 DNA reads as TGTGCCAGCAGCTTGGCCTTGGGGGACTATGGCTACACCTTC.

This chain connects TRBV4-2 to TRBJ2-5, with D unresolved. The germline V gene encodes CDR1 LGHNA and CDR2 YNFKEQ. The germline V and J ends were trimmed by 0 bases and 0 bases, with 8 bases remaining between them. The CDR3 length is 15 residues. In DNA form, the CDR3 reads TGTGCCAGCAGCCAAGATTTGCGAGACCAAGAGACCCAGTACTTC. Its protein is CASSQDLRDQETQYF.

The chain has TRBV5-1 and TRBJ2-7, with 10 bases that match TRBD1. The CDR3 covers 14 residues. With V trimmed by 4 bases and J by 5 bases, 6 bases remained unmatched. The germline V gene encodes CDR1 SGHRS and CDR2 YFSETQ. The CDR3 here is CASSRGQGTDEQYF. CDR3 DNA: TGCGCCAGCAGCCGGGGACAGGGGACGGACGAGCAGTACTTC.

The chain is built from TRBV6-5 and TRBJ2-7; 11 nucleotides align to TRBD1. Trimming cost V 5 bases and J 3 bases; bases outside gene matches: 6. The CDR3 runs to 15 residues. CDR1 and CDR2 from the germline V gene are MNHEY and SVGAGI. CDR3 DNA: TGTGCCAGCAGTCGCCAGGGGACAGGGGGCTACGAGCAGTACTTC. Protein sequence: CASSRQGTGGYEQYF.

This chain joins TRBV20-1 and TRBJ2-7; D is possibly TRBD1 (6 bases). Trimming stripped 6 bases from V and 2 bases from J, with 14 bases between. This CDR3 is built from 13 residues. Looked up from germline, CDR1 is DFQATT and CDR2 is SNEGSKA (reference sequence). The CDR3: CSAPQGLTYEQYF. The CDR3, as DNA: TGCAGTGCACCTCAGGGGTTAACCTACGAGCAGTACTTC.

The chain employs TRBV5-4 and TRBJ2-7; possibly TRBD1 for D (6 bases). CDR1 and CDR2 (germline): SGHNT, YYREEE (reference sequence). V shed 2 bases and J shed 3 bases, with 12 bases lying between them. CDR3 length: 14 residues. The CDR3 protein is CASSFGQGNYEQYF. CDR3 in DNA: TGTGCCAGCAGCTTTGGTCAGGGGAACTACGAGCAGTACTTC. The full variable domain, completed using reference TRBV5-4 and TRBJ2-7, is ETGVTQSPTHLIKTRGQQVTLRCSSQSGHNTVSWYQQALGQGPQFIFQYYREEENGRGNFPPRFSGLQFPNYSSELNVNALELDDSALYLCASSFGQGNYEQYFGPGTRLTVT.

The gene calls are TRBV7-2 and TRBJ2-2; 8 bases fit TRBD2. The CDR3 runs 16 residues. The J segment lost 8 bases and the V segment lost 1 base, leaving 9 bases of the junction unmatched. Looked up from germline, CDR1 is SGHTA and CDR2 is FQGNSA. CDR3 coding DNA: TGTGCCAGCAGCTTAGAGGTCGGGGGGGCCCGGGGGGAGCTGTTTTTT. Amino acid sequence: CASSLEVGGARGELFF.

This chain links TRBV12-3 or TRBV12-4 with TRBJ2-7, with 9 bases that match TRBD1. This CDR3 has 14 residues. Germline trimming cut 5 bases from V and 3 bases from J; bases unmatched to any gene: 5. CDR3 bases: TGTGCCAGCAGTGGCGGGACAGGGAACTACGAGCAGTACTTC. Protein: CASSGGTGNYEQYF.

The CDR3 protein is CASSYGARRTEAFF. The CDR3 DNA sequence: TGTGCCAGCAGTTACGGGGCCAGACGCACTGAAGCTTTCTTT. The chain employs TRBV6-2 or TRBV6-3 and TRBJ1-1; the D gene is possibly TRBD1 (5 bases). Germline CDR1 and CDR2: MNHEY and SVGEGT. Deletions cut 2 bases from V and 4 bases from J, with 11 bases between. This CDR3 has 14 amino acids.

This sequence joins TRBV15 and TRBJ2-5, with TRBD2 matching 9 bases. The CDR3 spans 16 residues. Germline CDR1 LNHNV, CDR2 YYDKDF (reference sequence). V lost 1 base and J lost 5; bases outside the gene matches: 8. CDR3 bases: TGTGCCACCAGCAGAGGAGGGCGGGGGGGACTCGAGACCCAGTACTTC. Translation gives CATSRGGRGGLETQYF.

This rearrangement joins TRBV5-1 to TRBJ1-1; no reliable D call. Trimming pared 3 bases from V and 5 bases from J, leaving 14 bases between. The CDR3 has 14 residues. Per the germline V gene, CDR1 is SGHRS and CDR2 is YFSETQ. CDR3 region: CASSSDVSRTEAFF. The CDR3 bases are TGCGCCAGCAGCTCCGACGTTAGTAGAACTGAAGCTTTCTTT.

The chain has TRBV6-6 and TRBJ2-7, with TRBD2 as a possible D gene (6 bases). CDR3 length: 16 amino acids. Trimming cost V 1 base and J 0 bases, with 13 bases left between them. The V gene's germline CDR1 is MNHNY and CDR2 SVGAGI (reference sequence). The CDR3 protein is CASSYFLALSSYEQYF. The CDR3, as DNA: TGTGCCAGCAGTTACTTCCTAGCGCTCTCCTCCTACGAGCAGTACTTC.